This TCR beta chain came from a study of blood T cell repertoires in COVID-19. Donors of Cohort 3 who recovered were those that had two negative PCRs, clearance, or symptom resolution. This clone was seen a few times. Generated by immunoSEQ multiplex PCR, the TCRdb table keeps only in-frame clones and is missing some. This sample has more than 200,000 clones; roughly 90% occur once, and the top ten carry under 5%. Germline V gene data show CDR1 as LNHDA and CDR2 as SQIVND (reference sequence). This CDR3 spans 14 amino acids. With 7 bases removed from V and 0 bases from J, the gap between germline ends came to 10 bases.

This TCR was sampled from a woman aged 25 to 39 who had recovered from COVID-19. The specimen was PBMCs or T cells enriched from blood (not recorded which). The V call is TRBV19, the J call TRBJ1-5; D not certain. The DNA for the CDR3 is TGTGCCAGTAACCCAGGAATTAGCAATCAGCCCCAGCATTTT. Translating it yields CASNPGISNQPQHF.